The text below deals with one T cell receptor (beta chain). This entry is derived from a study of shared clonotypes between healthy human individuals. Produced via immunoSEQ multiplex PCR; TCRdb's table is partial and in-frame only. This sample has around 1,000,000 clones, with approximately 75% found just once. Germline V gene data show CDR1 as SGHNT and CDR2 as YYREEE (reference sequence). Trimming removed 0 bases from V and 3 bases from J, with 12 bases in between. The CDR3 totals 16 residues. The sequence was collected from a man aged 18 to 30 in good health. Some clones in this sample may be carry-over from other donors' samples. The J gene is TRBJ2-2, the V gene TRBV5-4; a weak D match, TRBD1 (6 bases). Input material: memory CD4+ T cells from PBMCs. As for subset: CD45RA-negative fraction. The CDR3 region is CASSLGGTGYTGELFF. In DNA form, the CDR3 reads TGTGCCAGCAGCTTGGGAGGAACAGGGTACACCGGGGAGCTGTTTTTT.